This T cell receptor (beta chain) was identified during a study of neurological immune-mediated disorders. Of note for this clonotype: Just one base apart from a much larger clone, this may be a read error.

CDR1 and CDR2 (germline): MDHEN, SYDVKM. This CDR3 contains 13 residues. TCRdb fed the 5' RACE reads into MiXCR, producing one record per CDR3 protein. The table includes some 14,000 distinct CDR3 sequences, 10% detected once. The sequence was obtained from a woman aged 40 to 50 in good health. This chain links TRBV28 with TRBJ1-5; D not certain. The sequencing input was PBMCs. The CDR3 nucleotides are TGTGTCATCGACGCAAATAGCAATCAGCCCCAGCATTTT. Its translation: CVIDANSNQPQHF.